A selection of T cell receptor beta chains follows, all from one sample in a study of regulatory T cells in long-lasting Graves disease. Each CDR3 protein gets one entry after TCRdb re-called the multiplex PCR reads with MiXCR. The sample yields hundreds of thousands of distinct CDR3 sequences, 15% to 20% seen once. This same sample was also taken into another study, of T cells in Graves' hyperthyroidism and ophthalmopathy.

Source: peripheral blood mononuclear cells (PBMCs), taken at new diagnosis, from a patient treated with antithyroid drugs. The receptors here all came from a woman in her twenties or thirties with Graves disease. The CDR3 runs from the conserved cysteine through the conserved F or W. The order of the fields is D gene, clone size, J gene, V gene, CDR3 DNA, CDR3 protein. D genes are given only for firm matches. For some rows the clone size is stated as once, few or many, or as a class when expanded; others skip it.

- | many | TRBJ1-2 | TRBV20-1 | TGCAGTGTCGTCCGGCCAGGGGAGGACTATGGCTACACCTTC | CSVVRPGEDYGYTF
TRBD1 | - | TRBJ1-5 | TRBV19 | TGTGCCAGTAGTATATTGGGACAGGTGGATCAGCCCCAGCATTTT | CASSILGQVDQPQHF
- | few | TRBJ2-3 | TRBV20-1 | TGCAGTGCTAGCGCATTACGTTCTAGCACAGATACGCAGTATTTT | CSASALRSSTDTQYF
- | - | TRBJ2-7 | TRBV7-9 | TGTGCCAGCAGCCGCGGTCAGGGAGATCGCGAGCAGTACTTC | CASSRGQGDREQYF
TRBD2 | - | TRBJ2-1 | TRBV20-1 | TGCAGTGCTAGTACGAGCGGGAGCTCCTACAATGAGCAGTTCTTC | CSASTSGSSYNEQFF
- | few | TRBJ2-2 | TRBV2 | TGTGCCAGCACCCAGCGCCGAAACACCGGGGAGCTGTTTTTT | CASTQRRNTGELFF
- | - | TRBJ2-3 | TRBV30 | TGTGCCTGGAGTTCTGGGACCACAGATACGCAGTATTTT | CAWSSGTTDTQYF
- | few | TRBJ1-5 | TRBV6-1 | TGTGCCAGCAGTGAATACGGGGGATCGGGGAATCAGCCCCAGCATTTT | CASSEYGGSGNQPQHF
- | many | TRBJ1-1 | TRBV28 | TGTGCCAGCAGTTTCCTTATTCGGACAGTTGAGACTGAAGCTTTCTTT | CASSFLIRTVETEAFF
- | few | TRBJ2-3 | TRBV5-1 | TGCGCCAGCAGCTTAGAACCGGGGGCTAGCACAGATACGCAGTATTTT | CASSLEPGASTDTQYF
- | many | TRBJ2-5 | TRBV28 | TGTGCCAGCAGTGATAGCGGAAACCAAGAGACCCAGTACTTC | CASSDSGNQETQYF
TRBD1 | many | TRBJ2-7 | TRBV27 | TGTGCCAGCAGTAAACCCAACAGGGGCGTCCACGAGCAGTACTTC | CASSKPNRGVHEQYF
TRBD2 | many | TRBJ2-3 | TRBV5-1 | TGCGCCAGCAGCTCCAGACTAGCTAGTGATACGCAGTATTTT | CASSSRLASDTQYF
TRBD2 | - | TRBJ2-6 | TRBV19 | TGTGCCAGCGGCCCGGGAGGGTTCGGGGCCAACGTCCTGACTTTC | CASGPGGFGANVLTF
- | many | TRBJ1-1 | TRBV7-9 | TGTGCCAGCAGCTTTCTCGGCAGCGAGAACACTGAAGCTTTCTTT | CASSFLGSENTEAFF
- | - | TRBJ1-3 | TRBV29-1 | TGCAGCTTCACGTGGGGACCTGGAAACACCATATATTTT | CSFTWGPGNTIYF
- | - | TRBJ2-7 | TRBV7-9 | TGTGCCAGCAGCTTAGACGGGGGTCGGAGTCACGAGCAGTACTTC | CASSLDGGRSHEQYF
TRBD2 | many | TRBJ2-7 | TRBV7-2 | TGTGCCAGCAGCCCTAGTGGCGGGGGAAGCACCTACGAGCAGTACTTC | CASSPSGGGSTYEQYF
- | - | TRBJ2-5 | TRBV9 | TGTGCCAGCAGCGTATGGGGGGCCGGAGAGACCCAGTACTTC | CASSVWGAGETQYF
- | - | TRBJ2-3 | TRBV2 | TGTGCCAGCAGTGAAACACCGAGTCGGACAGATACGCAGTATTTT | CASSETPSRTDTQYF
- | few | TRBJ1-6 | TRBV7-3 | TGTGCCAGCAGCTACCCCGATCCGACAGCTGGCGACTCCTATAATTCACCCCTCCACTTT | CASSYPDPTAGDSYNSPLHF
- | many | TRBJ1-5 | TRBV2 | TGTGCCAGCTGGGGAGGGAAGTCGAGCAATCAGCCCCAGCATTTT | CASWGGKSSNQPQHF
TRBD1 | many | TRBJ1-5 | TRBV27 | TGTGCCAGCAGTTCCTCAGGGGGCCTGGGCAATCAGCCCCAGCATTTT | CASSSSGGLGNQPQHF
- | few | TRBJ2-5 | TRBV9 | TGTGCCAGCAGCGTAGAAGGTAGCTGGCAAGAGACCCAGTACTTC | CASSVEGSWQETQYF
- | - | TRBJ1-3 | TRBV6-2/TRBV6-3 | TGTGCCAGCAGTTTCTACGACCGACTCTGGAAACACCATATATTT | CASSFYDRLWKHHIF
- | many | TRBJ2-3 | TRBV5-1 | TGCGCCAGCAAGCCTCTTAGAGGCACAGATACGCAGTATTTT | CASKPLRGTDTQYF
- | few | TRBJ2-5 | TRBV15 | TGTGCCACCAGCAGGGATGGGATGGGGAAAGAGACCCAGTACTTC | CATSRDGMGKETQYF
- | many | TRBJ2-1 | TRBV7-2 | TGTGTGGGGAGCGGGCCATACTCCTACAATGAGCAGTTCTTC | CVGSGPYSYNEQFF
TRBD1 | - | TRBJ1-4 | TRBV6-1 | TGTGCCAGCAGACCCGGGACAGGGGCACCTAATGAAAAACTGTTTTTT | CASRPGTGAPNEKLFF
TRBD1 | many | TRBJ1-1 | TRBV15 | TGTGCCACCAGCAGAGAGCAGGGGGCGCTTACTGAAGCTTTCTTT | CATSREQGALTEAFF
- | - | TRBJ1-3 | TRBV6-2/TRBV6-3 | TGTGCCAGCAGCTCCCTAGCTGGAAACACCATATATTTT | CASSSLAGNTIYF
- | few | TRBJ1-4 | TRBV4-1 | TGCGCCAGCAGCCAAGATTGGAGGGCCACTAATGAAAAACTGTTTTTT | CASSQDWRATNEKLFF
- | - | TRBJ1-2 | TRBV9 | TGTGCCAGCAGCGTAGCTATAGTGGATGGCTACACCTTC | CASSVAIVDGYTF
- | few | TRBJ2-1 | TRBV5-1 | TGCGCCAGCAGTTTGTTGGAGAGCTCCTACAATGAGCAGTTCTTC | CASSLLESSYNEQFF
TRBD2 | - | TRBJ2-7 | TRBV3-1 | TGTGCCAGCAGCCAACAAGCGGGAGGGCCCTACGAGCAGTACTTC | CASSQQAGGPYEQYF
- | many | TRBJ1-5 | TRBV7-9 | TGTGCCAGCGGCGGGGGAAATAGCAATCAGCCCCAGCATTTT | CASGGGNSNQPQHF
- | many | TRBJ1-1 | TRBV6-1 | TGTGCCAGCAGCCTCAGTCACTCCGGAGGCACTGAAGCTTTCTTT | CASSLSHSGGTEAFF
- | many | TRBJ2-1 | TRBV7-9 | TGTGCCAGCAGCGTAAGCGGTTTGCAGTTCTTC | CASSVSGLQFF
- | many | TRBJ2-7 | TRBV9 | TGTGCCAGCAGCGTACTGGGGACGGACTACGAGCAGTACTTC | CASSVLGTDYEQYF
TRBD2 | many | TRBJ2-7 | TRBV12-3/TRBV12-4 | TGTGCCAGCAGACAAAGCGGGAGGGCCTCAGGCGAGCAGTACTTC | CASRQSGRASGEQYF
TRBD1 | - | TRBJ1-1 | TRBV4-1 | TGCGCCAGCAGCCAAGAGGACAGGGTAGACACTGAAGCTTTCTTT | CASSQEDRVDTEAFF
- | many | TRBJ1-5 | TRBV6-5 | TGTGCCAGCAGTTACTCGGGAGGGACGGGTCAGCCCCAGCATTTT | CASSYSGGTGQPQHF
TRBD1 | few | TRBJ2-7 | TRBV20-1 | TGCAGTGCTGAGGACAGGGACACCTACGAGCAGTACTTC | CSAEDRDTYEQYF
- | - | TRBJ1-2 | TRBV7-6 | TGTGCCAGCAGCTTATCAGGGGAAGGAGGCTACACCTTC | CASSLSGEGGYTF
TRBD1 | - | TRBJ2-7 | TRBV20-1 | TGCAGTGCTAGAGATGGACAGGGGGCTGGGGAGCAGTACTTC | CSARDGQGAGEQYF
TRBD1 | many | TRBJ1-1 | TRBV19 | TGTGCCAGTAACAGGGGCACAATGAACACTGAAGCTTTCTTT | CASNRGTMNTEAFF
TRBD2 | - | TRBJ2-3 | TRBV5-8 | TGTGCCAGCAGCTTGGCCGCTTTAACTAGCGGGAATTTGCCAGATACGCAGTATTTT | CASSLAALTSGNLPDTQYF
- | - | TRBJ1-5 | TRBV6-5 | TGTGCCAGCAGTTCTGGTAGGGAACGCAATCAGCCCCAGCATTTT | CASSSGRERNQPQHF